This TCR beta chain was retrieved from a study of Ad26.COV2.S vaccination and SARS-CoV-2 variants. This clone was detected only once. Assay: immunoSEQ multiplex PCR; the TCRdb copy retains only in-frame clones and omits some. The sample carries 180,000 or so clones, 87% recorded once. CDR1 is MNHEY and CDR2 is SVGAGI in the germline V gene. The CDR3 is 12 residues long. This TCR derives from a human donor who had recovered from COVID-19. The chain is built from TRBV6-5 and TRBJ2-1, with 7 bases matching TRBD2. This sample comprised peripheral blood, obtained after recovery from COVID-19. The CDR3 DNA reads as TGTGGCCGGGGGGAGAGGTACAATGAGCAGTTCTTC. Translation gives CGRGERYNEQFF.